The 15 T cell receptor beta chains in this list originate from one sample, sequenced in a study of memory CD8 T cells in hepatitis C reinfection. TCRdb's table, derived via immunoSEQ multiplex PCR, lists solely in-frame clones and lacks some. The sample has tens of thousands of clones, roughly nine tenths seen once; the top ten hold 0.65% to 0.9%. The time point: late/post reinfection, 12 to 24 weeks after detection. Sorted cells were sequenced directly ex vivo without any in vitro expansion. Material: naive CD8+ T cells sorted from blood. These receptors all come from a man aged 18 to 30 with hepatitis C virus infection.

The CDR3 DNA is TGTGCCAGCAGCTTCTGGGACAGGGGTGGCACAGATACGCAGTATTTT. Protein product: CASSFWDRGGTDTQYF. This rearrangement joins TRBV7-8 to TRBJ2-3; TRBD1 agrees at 10 bases. The trim removed 3 bases at V and 1 base at J, leaving 4 bases unmatched. CDR1 and CDR2 from the germline V gene are SGHVS and FQNEAQ. There are 16 residues in the CDR3.

For the CDR3, the DNA is TGTGCCATCAGTCCTCGGGGGGGAACCTACGAGCAGTACGTC. Protein sequence: CAISPRGGTYEQYV. V usage is TRBV10-3 and J usage is TRBJ2-7, with 8 nucleotides matching TRBD2. This CDR3 is 14 amino acids long. Germline V CDR1 and CDR2: ENHRY, SYGVKD. Trimming at V came to 5 bases and at J to 2 bases, leaving 5 bases not matched to a gene.

The genes are TRBV5-6 and TRBJ2-5, with 7 nucleotides matching TRBD1. V was clipped by 4 bases and J by 5 bases; unmatched bases: 5. The germline CDR1 and CDR2 sequences are SGHDT and YYEEEE. The CDR3 contains 13 residues. The CDR3 sequence is CASSLDRVETQYF. In DNA form, the CDR3 reads TGTGCCAGCAGCCTCGACAGGGTGGAGACCCAGTACTTC.

The chain recombines TRBV30 with TRBJ1-1; no reliable D call. Trimming left V 2 bases short and J 8 bases short, with 15 bases between. CDR3 length: 13 residues. Germline V CDR1 and CDR2: GTSNPN, SVGIG (reference sequence). CDR3 amino acids: CAWSLQLTSEAFF. As DNA, the CDR3 is TGTGCCTGGAGTCTGCAGTTAACCTCGGAAGCTTTCTTT.

The chain has TRBV6-5 and TRBJ2-5, with TRBD2 matching 11 bases. The trim removed 6 bases at V and 2 bases at J, leaving 5 bases unmatched. The germline gives CDR1 MNHEY, CDR2 SVGAGI. The CDR3 spans 15 residues. The DNA of the CDR3 is TGTGCCAGCAGCCCCGGGACTAGCGGTCAAGAGACCCAGTACTTC. Its protein product is CASSPGTSGQETQYF.

The V and J genes are TRBV9 and TRBJ2-6, with 10 nucleotides matching TRBD1. The CDR3 has 17 residues. The germline CDR1 and CDR2 sequences are SGDLS and YYNGEE. Trimming at V came to 2 bases and at J to 1 base, leaving 3 bases not matched to a gene. CDR3 sequence reads: CASSVRTGGSGANVLTF. The CDR3 region has the DNA TGTGCCAGCAGCGTTCGGACAGGGGGTTCTGGGGCCAACGTCCTGACTTTC.

CDR3 sequence reads: CASSRGSEGNEQFF. For the CDR3, the DNA is TGTGCCAGCAGCCGCGGTAGCGAGGGAAATGAGCAGTTCTTC. V is TRBV5-4 and J is TRBJ2-1; TRBD2 is a possible D gene (5 bases). Trimming took off 4 bases at V and 7 bases at J, with 15 bases between the two ends. Germline loops: CDR1 SGHNT, CDR2 YYREEE (reference sequence). The CDR3 has 14 residues. The full variable domain, completed using reference TRBV5-4 and TRBJ2-1, is ETGVTQSPTHLIKTRGQQVTLRCSSQSGHNTVSWYQQALGQGPQFIFQYYREEENGRGNFPPRFSGLQFPNYSSELNVNALELDDSALYLCASSRGSEGNEQFFGPGTRLTVL.

V usage is TRBV6-5 and J usage is TRBJ2-2, with 8 bases fitting TRBD1. The CDR3 is 14 amino acids. Trimming removed 5 bases from V and 5 bases from J; junction bases left unmatched: 4. Per germline, CDR1 MNHEY and CDR2 SVGAGI. In DNA, the CDR3 is TGTGCCAGCAGTCCGACAGGGGCAACCGGGGAGCTGTTTTTT. Translation: CASSPTGATGELFF.

The chain uses TRBV5-4 and TRBJ2-1, with 8 bases that match TRBD2. The CDR3 consists of 15 residues. V lost 4 bases to trimming and J lost 1 base; unmatched junction nucleotides: 4. Germline values: CDR1 SGHNT, CDR2 YYREEE (reference sequence). The CDR3 coding sequence is TGTGCCAGCAGCGGGCCTAGCGGGTCCTACAATGAGCAGTTCTTC. Residues: CASSGPSGSYNEQFF.

V is TRBV19 and J is TRBJ1-5; D may be TRBD1 (5 bases). The CDR3 is made up of 15 amino acids. V was cut by 9 bases and J by 6 bases, with 21 bases left in between. The V gene's germline CDR1 is LNHDA and CDR2 SQIVND (reference sequence). The DNA of the CDR3 is TGTGCCAGCAAACCGGGACTCTATGGGTTTCAGCCCCAGCATTTT. Translated: CASKPGLYGFQPQHF. The entire variable domain, with the rest obtained from reference TRBV19 and TRBJ1-5, is as follows: DGGITQSPKYLFRKEGQNVTLSCEQNLNHDAMYWYRQDPGQGLRLIYYSQIVNDFQKGDIAEGYSVSREKKESFPLTVTSAQKNPTAFYLCASKPGLYGFQPQHFGDGTRLSIL.

The chain couples TRBV27 to TRBJ2-3; 13 nucleotides match TRBD2. V gave up 5 bases and J gave up 5 bases; unmatched junction bases: 7. The CDR3 sequence is 16 residues long. Germline V gene data show CDR1 as MNHEY and CDR2 as SMNVEV (reference sequence). In DNA, the CDR3 is TGTGCCAGCAGTCTACTAGCGGGAGGGCCGTTAGATACGCAGTATTTT. It codes for CASSLLAGGPLDTQYF.

The J gene is TRBJ2-1, the V gene TRBV19, with a weak D call TRBD1 (6 bases). The V end lost 3 bases, the J end lost 2 bases, and 11 bases lay between the germline ends. CDR3 length equals 15 residues. The germline V gene encodes CDR1 LNHDA and CDR2 SQIVND (reference sequence). The CDR3 DNA is TGTGCCAGTAGTATGGACAGTAACCCCTACAATGAGCAGTTCTTC. Translating it yields CASSMDSNPYNEQFF.

The rearrangement links TRBV19 to TRBJ2-7; possible D gene TRBD2, 6 bases. In germline, CDR1 is LNHDA, CDR2 SQIVND (reference sequence). Trimming stripped 6 bases from V and 1 base from J, with 16 bases between. The CDR3 contains 15 residues. In nucleotides, the CDR3 is TGTGCCAGTAGAGTATTCGCGGGGCCTTCCTACGAGCAGTACTTC. Protein product: CASRVFAGPSYEQYF.

The rearrangement uses TRBV19 and TRBJ2-5; D might be TRBD2 (5 bases). The ends were cut back, 1 base at V and 3 bases at J, with 18 bases in the middle. CDR1 LNHDA and CDR2 SQIVND come from the germline V gene (reference sequence). The CDR3 length is 17 residues. The CDR3 is CASSIVVTLGSEETQYF. CDR3 nucleotides: TGTGCCAGTAGTATAGTAGTCACCCTAGGGAGCGAAGAGACCCAGTACTTC.

CDR3 bases: TGTGCCAGCAGCCTCCTCCTCGGGGAGCAGTACTTC. It encodes CASSLLLGEQYF. The chain carries TRBV5-7 and TRBJ2-7; no definite D call. TRBV5-7 qualifies as an ORF whose function is uncertain. Trimming took 4 bases from V and 7 from J, leaving 12 bases between them. The length of the CDR3 is 12 residues.